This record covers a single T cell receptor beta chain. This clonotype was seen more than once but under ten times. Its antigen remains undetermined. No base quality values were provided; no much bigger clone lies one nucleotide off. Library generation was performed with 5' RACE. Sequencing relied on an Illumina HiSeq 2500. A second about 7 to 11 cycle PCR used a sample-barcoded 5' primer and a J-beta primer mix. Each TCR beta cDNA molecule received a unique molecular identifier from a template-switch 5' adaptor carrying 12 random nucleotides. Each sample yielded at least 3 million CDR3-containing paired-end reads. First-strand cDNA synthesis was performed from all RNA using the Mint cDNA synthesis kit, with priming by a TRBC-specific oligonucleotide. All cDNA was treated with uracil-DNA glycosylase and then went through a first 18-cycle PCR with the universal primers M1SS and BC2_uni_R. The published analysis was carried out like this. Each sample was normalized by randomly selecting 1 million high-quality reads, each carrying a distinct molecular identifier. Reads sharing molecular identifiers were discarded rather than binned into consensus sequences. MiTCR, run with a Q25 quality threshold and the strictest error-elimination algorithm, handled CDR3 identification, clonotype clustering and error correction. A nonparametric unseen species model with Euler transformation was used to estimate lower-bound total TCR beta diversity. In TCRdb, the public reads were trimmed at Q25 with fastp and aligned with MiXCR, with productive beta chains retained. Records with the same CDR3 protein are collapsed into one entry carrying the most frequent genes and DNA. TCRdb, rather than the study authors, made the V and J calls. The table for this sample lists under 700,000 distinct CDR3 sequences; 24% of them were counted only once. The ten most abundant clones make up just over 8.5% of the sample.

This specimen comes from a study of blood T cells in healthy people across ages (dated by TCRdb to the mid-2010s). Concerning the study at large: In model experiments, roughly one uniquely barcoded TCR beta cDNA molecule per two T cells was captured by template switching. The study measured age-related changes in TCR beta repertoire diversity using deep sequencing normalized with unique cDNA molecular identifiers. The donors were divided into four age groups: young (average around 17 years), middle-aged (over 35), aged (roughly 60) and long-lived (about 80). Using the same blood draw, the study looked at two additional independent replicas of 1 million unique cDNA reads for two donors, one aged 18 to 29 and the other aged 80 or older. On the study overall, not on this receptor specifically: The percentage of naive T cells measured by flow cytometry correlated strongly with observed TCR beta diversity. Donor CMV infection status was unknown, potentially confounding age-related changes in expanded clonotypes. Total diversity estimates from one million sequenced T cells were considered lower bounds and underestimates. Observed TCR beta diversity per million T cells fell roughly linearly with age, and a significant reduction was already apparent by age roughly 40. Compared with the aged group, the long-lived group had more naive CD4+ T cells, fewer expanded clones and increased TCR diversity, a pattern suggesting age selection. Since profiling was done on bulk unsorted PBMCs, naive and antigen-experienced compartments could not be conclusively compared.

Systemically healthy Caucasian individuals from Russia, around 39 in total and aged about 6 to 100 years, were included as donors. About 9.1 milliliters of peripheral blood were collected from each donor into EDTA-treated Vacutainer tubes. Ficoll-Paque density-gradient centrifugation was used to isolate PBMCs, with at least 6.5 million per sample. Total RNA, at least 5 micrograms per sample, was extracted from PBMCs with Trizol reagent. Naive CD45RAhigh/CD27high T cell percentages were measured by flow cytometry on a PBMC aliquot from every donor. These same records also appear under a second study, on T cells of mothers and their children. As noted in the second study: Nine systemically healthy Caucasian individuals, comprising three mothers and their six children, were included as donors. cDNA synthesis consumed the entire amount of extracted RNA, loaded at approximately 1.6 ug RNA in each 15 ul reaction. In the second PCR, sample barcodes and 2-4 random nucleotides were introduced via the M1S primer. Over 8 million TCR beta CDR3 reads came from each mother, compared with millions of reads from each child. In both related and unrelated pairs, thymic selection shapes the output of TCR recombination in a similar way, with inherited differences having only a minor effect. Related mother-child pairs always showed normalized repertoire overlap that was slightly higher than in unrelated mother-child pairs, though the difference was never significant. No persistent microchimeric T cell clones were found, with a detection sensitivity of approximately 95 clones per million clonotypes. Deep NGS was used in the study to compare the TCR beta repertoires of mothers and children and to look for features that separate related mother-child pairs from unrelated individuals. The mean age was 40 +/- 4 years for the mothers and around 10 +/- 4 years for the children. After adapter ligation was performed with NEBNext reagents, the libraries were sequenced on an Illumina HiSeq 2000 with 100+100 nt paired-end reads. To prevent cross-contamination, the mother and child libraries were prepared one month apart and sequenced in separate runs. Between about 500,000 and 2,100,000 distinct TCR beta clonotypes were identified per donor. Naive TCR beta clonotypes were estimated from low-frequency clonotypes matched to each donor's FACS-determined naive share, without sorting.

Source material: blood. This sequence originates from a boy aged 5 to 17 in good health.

CDR3 protein: CASMELPDYNEQFF. The DNA sequence follows: TGTGCCAGCATGGAGTTACCAGATTACAATGAGCAGTTCTTC. Recombination joined TRBV27 with TRBJ2-1; the D gene is not confidently resolved. Taken from the germline V gene (reference sequence), the CDR1 and CDR2 loops are MNHEY and SMNVEV. The CDR3, from cysteine to phenylalanine, totals 14 residues. Only CDR3 DNA is held: 42 bases, read in frame from base 1. V lost 7 bases and J lost 4 bases; the stretch between them is 14 bases long.